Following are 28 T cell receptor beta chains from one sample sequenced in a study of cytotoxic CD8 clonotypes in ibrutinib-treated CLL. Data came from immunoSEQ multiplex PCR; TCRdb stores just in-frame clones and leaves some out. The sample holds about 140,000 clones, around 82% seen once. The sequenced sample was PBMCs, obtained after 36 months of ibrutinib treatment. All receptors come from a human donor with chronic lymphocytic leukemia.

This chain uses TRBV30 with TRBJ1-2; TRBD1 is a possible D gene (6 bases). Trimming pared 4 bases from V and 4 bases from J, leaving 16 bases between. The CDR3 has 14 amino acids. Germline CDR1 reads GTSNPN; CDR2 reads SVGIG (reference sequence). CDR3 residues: CAWKGHPNLYGYTF. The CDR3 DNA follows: TGTGCCTGGAAGGGACACCCGAACCTCTATGGCTACACCTTC.

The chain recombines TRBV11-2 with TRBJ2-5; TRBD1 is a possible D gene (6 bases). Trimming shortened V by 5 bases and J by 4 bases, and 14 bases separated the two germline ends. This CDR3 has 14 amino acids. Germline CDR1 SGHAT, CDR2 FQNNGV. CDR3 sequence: CASSVGHGTETQYF. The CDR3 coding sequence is TGTGCCAGCAGCGTGGGACACGGAACAGAGACCCAGTACTTC. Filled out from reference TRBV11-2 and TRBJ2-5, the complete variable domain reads EAGVAQSPRYKIIEKRQSVAFWCNPISGHATLYWYQQILGQGPKLLIQFQNNGVVDDSQLPKDRFSAERLKGVDSTLKIQPAKLEDSAVYLCASSVGHGTETQYFGPGTRLLVL.

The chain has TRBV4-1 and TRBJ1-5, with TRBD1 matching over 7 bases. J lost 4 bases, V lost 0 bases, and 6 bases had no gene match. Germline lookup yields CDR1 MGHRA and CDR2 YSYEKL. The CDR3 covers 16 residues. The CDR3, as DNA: TGCGCCAGCAGCCAAGAGGTAACAGGGGTAAATCAGCCCCAGCATTTT. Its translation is CASSQEVTGVNQPQHF.

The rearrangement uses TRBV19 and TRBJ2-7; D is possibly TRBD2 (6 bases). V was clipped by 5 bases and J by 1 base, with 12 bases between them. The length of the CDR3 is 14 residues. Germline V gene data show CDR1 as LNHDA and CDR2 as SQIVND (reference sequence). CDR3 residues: CASSWGGGSYEQYF. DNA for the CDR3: TGTGCCAGTAGTTGGGGCGGAGGGTCCTACGAGCAGTACTTC. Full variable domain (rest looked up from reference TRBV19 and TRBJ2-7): DGGITQSPKYLFRKEGQNVTLSCEQNLNHDAMYWYRQDPGQGLRLIYYSQIVNDFQKGDIAEGYSVSREKKESFPLTVTSAQKNPTAFYLCASSWGGGSYEQYFGPGTRLTVT.

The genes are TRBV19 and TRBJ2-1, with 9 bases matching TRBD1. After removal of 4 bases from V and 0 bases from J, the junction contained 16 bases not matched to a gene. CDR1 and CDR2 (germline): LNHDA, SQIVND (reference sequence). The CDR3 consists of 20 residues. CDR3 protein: CASSNRDRVSWESSYNEQFF. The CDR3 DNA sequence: TGTGCCAGTAGTAACCGGGACAGGGTATCCTGGGAGAGCTCCTACAATGAGCAGTTCTTC.

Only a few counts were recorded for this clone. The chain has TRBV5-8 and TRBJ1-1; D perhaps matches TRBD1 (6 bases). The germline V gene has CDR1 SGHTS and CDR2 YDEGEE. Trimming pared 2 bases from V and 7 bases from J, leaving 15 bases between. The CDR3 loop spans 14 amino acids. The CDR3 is CASSFSGTTFEAFF. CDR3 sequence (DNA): TGTGCCAGCAGCTTCTCCGGGACAACCTTTGAAGCTTTCTTT.

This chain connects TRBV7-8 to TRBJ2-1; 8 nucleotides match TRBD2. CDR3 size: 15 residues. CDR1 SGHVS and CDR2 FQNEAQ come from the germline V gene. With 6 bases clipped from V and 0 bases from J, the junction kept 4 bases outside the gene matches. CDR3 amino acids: CASRKRESSYNEQFF. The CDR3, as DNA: TGTGCCAGCAGAAAGCGGGAGAGCTCCTACAATGAGCAGTTCTTC.

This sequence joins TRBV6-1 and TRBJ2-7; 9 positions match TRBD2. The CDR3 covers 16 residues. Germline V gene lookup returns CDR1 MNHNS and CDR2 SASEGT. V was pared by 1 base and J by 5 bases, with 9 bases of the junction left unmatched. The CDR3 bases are TGTGCCAGCAGTGAAGTATACCGGACTAGCGTCGACGAGCAGTACTTC. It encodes CASSEVYRTSVDEQYF.

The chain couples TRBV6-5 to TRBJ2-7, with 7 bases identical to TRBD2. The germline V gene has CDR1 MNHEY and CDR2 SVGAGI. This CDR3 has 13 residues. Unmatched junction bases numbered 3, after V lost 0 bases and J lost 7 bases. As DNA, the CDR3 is TGTGCCAGCAGTTACTCCTGGGGGGGTGAGCAGTACTTC. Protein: CASSYSWGGEQYF.

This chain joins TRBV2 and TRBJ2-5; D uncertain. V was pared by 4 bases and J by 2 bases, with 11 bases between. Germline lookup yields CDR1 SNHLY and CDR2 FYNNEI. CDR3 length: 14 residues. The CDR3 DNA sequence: TGTGCCAGCAGTGCACAAGTCCGGCAAGAGACCCAGTACTTC. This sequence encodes CASSAQVRQETQYF.

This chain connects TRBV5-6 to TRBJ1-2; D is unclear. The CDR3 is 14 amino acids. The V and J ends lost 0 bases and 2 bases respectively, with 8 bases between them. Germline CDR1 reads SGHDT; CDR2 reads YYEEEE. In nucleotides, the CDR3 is TGTGCCAGCAGCTTGGAGGACTGGAACTATGGCTACACCTTC. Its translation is CASSLEDWNYGYTF.

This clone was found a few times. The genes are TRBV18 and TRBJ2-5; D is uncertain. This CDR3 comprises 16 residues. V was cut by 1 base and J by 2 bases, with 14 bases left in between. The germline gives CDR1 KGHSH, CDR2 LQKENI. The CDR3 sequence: CASSPQTGELQETQYF. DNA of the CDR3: TGTGCCAGCTCACCACAGACTGGGGAATTACAAGAGACCCAGTACTTC.

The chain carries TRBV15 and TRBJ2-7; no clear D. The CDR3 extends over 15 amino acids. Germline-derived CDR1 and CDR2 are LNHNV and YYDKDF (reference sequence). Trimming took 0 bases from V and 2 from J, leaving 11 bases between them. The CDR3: CATSRDVRKTYEQYF. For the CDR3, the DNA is TGTGCCACCAGCAGAGATGTCCGGAAAACCTACGAGCAGTACTTC.

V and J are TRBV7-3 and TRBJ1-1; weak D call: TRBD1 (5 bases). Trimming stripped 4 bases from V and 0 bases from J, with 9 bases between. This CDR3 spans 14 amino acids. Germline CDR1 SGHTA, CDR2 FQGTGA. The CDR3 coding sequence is TGTGCCAGCAGCTCGGCGGGACTGAACACTGAAGCTTTCTTT. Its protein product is CASSSAGLNTEAFF.

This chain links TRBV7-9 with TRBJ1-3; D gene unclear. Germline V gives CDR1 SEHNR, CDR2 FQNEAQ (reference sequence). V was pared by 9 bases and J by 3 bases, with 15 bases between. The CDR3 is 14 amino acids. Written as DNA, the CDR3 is TGTGCCAGTGGGAGTAGTCGCAGTGGAAACACCATATATTTT. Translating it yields CASGSSRSGNTIYF. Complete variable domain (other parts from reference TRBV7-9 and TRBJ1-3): DTGVSQNPRHKITKRGQNVTFRCDPISEHNRLYWYRQTLGQGPEFLTYFQNEAQLEKSRLLSDRFSAERPKGSFSTLEIQRTEQGDSAMYLCASGSSRSGNTIYFGEGSWLTVV.

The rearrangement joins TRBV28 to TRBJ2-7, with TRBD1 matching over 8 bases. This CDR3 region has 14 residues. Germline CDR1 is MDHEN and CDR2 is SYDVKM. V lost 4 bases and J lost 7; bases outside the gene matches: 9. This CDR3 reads CASSSIDRGREQYF. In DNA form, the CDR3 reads TGTGCCAGCAGTTCGATAGACAGGGGACGGGAGCAGTACTTC.

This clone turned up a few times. The CDR3 bases are TGCGCCAGCAGTCAGCCAAGCTCTGGAAACACCATATATTTT. It encodes CASSQPSSGNTIYF. The chain uses TRBV10-1 and TRBJ1-3; D is unclear. The germline V gene has CDR1 WNHNN and CDR2 SYGVQD (reference sequence). V lost 5 bases and J lost 0, with 8 bases in between. There are 14 residues in the CDR3.

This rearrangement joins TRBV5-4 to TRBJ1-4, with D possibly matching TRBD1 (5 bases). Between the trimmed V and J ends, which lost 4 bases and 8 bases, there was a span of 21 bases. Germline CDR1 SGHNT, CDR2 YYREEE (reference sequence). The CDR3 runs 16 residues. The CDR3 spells CASSRKIQGGGEKLFF. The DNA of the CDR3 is TGTGCCAGCAGCCGCAAAATCCAGGGCGGTGGAGAAAAACTGTTTTTT.

The CDR3 spells CASTTRATHHEQYF. In nucleotides, the CDR3 is TGTGCCAGCACCACTCGGGCCACGCATCACGAGCAGTACTTC. The chain carries TRBV2 and TRBJ2-7; D not resolved. There are 14 residues in the CDR3. Germline-derived CDR1 and CDR2 are SNHLY and FYNNEI. Between the trimmed V and J ends, which lost 7 bases and 5 bases, there was a span of 18 bases.

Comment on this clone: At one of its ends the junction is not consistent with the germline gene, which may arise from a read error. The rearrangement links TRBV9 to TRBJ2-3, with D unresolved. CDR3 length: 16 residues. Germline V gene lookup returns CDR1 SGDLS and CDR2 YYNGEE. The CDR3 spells CTSSVRPAVGTDTQYF. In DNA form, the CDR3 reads TGTACCAGCAGCGTACGGCCCGCCGTAGGCACAGATACGCAGTATTTT.

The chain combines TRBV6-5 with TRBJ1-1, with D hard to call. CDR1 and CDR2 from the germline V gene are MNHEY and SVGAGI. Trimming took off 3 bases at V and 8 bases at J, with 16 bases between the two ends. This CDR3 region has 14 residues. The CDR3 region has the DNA TGTGCCAGCAGTTATAACCGGGTGGGGTCCGAAGCTTTCTTT. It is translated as CASSYNRVGSEAFF.

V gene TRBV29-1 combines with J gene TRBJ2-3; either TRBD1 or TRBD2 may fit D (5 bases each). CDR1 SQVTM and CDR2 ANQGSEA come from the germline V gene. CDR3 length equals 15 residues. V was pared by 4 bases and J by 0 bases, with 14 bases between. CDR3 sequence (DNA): TGCAGCGTTGGGGGCCCTAGCACAAGCACAGATACGCAGTATTTT. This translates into CSVGGPSTSTDTQYF.

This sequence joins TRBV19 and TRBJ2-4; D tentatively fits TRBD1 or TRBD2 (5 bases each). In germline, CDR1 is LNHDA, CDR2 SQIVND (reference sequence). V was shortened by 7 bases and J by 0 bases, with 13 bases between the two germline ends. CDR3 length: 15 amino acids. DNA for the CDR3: TGTGCCAGTATTGGGGGTTCTCTAGCCAAAAACATTCAGTACTTC. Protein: CASIGGSLAKNIQYF.

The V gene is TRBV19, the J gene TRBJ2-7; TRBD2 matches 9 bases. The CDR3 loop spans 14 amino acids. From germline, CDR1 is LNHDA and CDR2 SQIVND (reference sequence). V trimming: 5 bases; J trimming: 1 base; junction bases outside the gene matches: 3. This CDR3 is CASSVAGESYEQYF. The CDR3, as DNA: TGTGCCAGTAGTGTAGCGGGAGAGTCCTACGAGCAGTACTTC.

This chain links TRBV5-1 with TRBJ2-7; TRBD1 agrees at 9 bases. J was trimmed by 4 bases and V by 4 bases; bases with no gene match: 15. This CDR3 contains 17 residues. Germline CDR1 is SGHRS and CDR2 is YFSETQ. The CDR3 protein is CASSPSDTGGGLYEQYF. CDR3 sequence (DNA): TGCGCCAGCAGCCCCTCAGATACAGGGGGCGGATTGTACGAGCAGTACTTC.

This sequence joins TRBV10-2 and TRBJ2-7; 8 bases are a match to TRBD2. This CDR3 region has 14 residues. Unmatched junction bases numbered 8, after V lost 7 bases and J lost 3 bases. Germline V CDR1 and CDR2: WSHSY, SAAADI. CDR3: CASKRWTSSYEQYF. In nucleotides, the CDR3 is TGCGCCAGCAAGAGATGGACTAGCAGCTACGAGCAGTACTTC.

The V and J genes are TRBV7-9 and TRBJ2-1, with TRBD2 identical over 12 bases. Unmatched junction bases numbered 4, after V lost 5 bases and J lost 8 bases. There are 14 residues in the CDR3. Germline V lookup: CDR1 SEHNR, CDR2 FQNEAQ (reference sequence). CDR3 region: CASSIGLAGYEQFF. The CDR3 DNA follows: TGTGCCAGCAGCATAGGACTAGCGGGATATGAGCAGTTCTTC. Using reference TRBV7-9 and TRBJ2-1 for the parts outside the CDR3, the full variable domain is DTGVSQNPRHKITKRGQNVTFRCDPISEHNRLYWYRQTLGQGPEFLTYFQNEAQLEKSRLLSDRFSAERPKGSFSTLEIQRTEQGDSAMYLCASSIGLAGYEQFFGPGTRLTVL.

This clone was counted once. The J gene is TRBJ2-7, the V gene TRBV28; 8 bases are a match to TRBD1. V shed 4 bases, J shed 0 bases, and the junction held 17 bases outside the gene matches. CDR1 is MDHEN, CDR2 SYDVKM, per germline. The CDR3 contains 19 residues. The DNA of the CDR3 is TGTGCCAGCAGTTACAGGGGTCGTCCGGGACAGGTATTCTCCTACGAGCAGTACTTC. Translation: CASSYRGRPGQVFSYEQYF.